Reported below is one T cell receptor beta chain. Its antigen remains unidentified. A universal primer site was added by template switching, and unique molecular identifiers were carried by the cDNA. TCRdb used MiXCR to reprocess the 5' RACE reads, holding one entry per CDR3 protein. Of approximately 630,000 distinct CDR3 sequences in the sample, about 7% were seen once. Germline V gene lookup returns CDR1 WSHSY and CDR2 SAAADI. V gave up 2 bases and J gave up 4 bases, with 18 bases separating them. The CDR3 runs 16 residues. The data were taken from a study of identical twins. General study findings and limits: Analyses of zero insertions could, in part, be confounded by invariant MAIT and iNKT cells.

Healthy Caucasian donors formed the entire cohort. These data are also associated with another study on yellow fever vaccine responses in identical twins.

The chain uses TRBV10-2 and TRBJ2-7; possibly TRBD2 for D (5 bases). The clonotype was recovered from a young woman in good health. The sequenced sample was PBMCs. The chain's CDR3 is CASSETQQGGLYEQYF. The CDR3 DNA is TGCGCCAGCAGTGAGACCCAACAAGGAGGACTTTACGAGCAGTACTTC.